These 21 T cell receptor beta chains originate from one sample sequenced in a study of shared clonotypes between healthy human individuals. Some clones are missing from TCRdb's copy, which holds only in-frame ones; the method was immunoSEQ multiplex PCR. The sample records about 1.5 million clones, around 98% being singletons. Sequencing used naive CD4+ T cells sorted from blood. Regarding subset: CD45RA+ positively selected. These receptors came from a man in his thirties or forties in good health.

A note on this clone: Additional DNA sequences in this sample encode the identical CDR3. The CDR3, as DNA: TGCGCCAGCAGCTTAGAAGGGGTTCAGGAGACCCAGTACTTC. It translates to CASSLEGVQETQYF. This chain joins TRBV5-1 and TRBJ2-5, with D possibly being TRBD1 (5 bases). Germline CDR1 is SGHRS and CDR2 is YFSETQ. The CDR3 covers 14 residues. V shed 2 bases and J shed 5 bases, with 13 bases lying between them.

This sequence joins TRBV7-2 and TRBJ1-2; unclear D gene. V lost 1 base and J 7 bases, leaving 7 bases between the germline ends. Germline-derived CDR1 and CDR2 are SGHTA and FQGNSA. The CDR3 is 12 residues long. This chain's CDR3 is CASSLVHPGYTF. As DNA, the CDR3 is TGTGCCAGCAGCTTAGTGCATCCTGGCTACACCTTC.

The chain links TRBV29-1 to TRBJ2-5; D uncertain. This CDR3 is 12 amino acids long. Germline CDR1 and CDR2: SQVTM and ANQGSEA. With 6 bases removed from V and 5 bases from J, the gap between germline ends came to 13 bases. The CDR3, as DNA: TGCAGCGTACCTAAGGCTCAGGAGACCCAGTACTTC. It yields the protein CSVPKAQETQYF.

The chain combines TRBV10-3 with TRBJ2-3; 8 bases align to TRBD2. CDR1 is ENHRY and CDR2 is SYGVKD in the germline V gene. The J segment lost 0 bases and the V segment lost 4 bases, leaving 12 bases of the junction unmatched. There are 18 residues in the CDR3. The CDR3 nucleotides read TGTGCCATCAGTGTCGACGCCGATAGCGGGACTAGCACAGATACGCAGTATTTT. Translating gives CAISVDADSGTSTDTQYF.

V usage is TRBV10-3 and J usage is TRBJ2-5; 7 bases are shared with TRBD2. Germline assignment: CDR1 ENHRY and CDR2 SYGVKD. J gave up 9 bases and V 0 bases, and 7 bases lay outside the gene matches. CDR3 length: 14 amino acids. Here the CDR3 DNA reads TGTGCCATCAGTGAGTCAGCGGGGTCCGGGGCCCAGTACTTC. It specifies CAISESAGSGAQYF.

The rearrangement links TRBV5-1 to TRBJ1-4; 10 bases line up with TRBD1. Unmatched junction bases numbered 2, after V lost 4 bases and J lost 5 bases. This CDR3 contains 14 residues. Germline CDR1 SGHRS, CDR2 YFSETQ. The CDR3 region has the DNA TGCGCCAGCAGCGGGACAGGGGTAAATGAAAAACTGTTTTTT. Translation: CASSGTGVNEKLFF.

The chain employs TRBV9 and TRBJ1-4; 7 bases match TRBD1. Germline values: CDR1 SGDLS, CDR2 YYNGEE. The CDR3 length is 14 residues. V lost 3 bases to trimming and J lost 6 bases; unmatched junction nucleotides: 5. Here the CDR3 DNA reads TGTGCCAGCAGCGAGACAGGGCTGGATGAAAAACTGTTTTTT. It codes for CASSETGLDEKLFF. Together with reference TRBV9 and TRBJ1-4, the CDR3 gives the full variable domain: DSGVTQTPKHLITATGQRVTLRCSPRSGDLSVYWYQQSLDQGLQFLIQYYNGEERAKGNILERFSAQQFPDLHSELNLSSLELGDSALYFCASSETGLDEKLFFGSGTQLSVL.

The CDR3 loop is CASSLTGFQIGYTF. The CDR3 DNA sequence: TGTGCCAGCAGCCTTACAGGGTTCCAGATTGGCTACACCTTC. V is TRBV11-2 and J is TRBJ1-2; tentatively, D is TRBD1 (6 bases). The V gene's germline CDR1 is SGHAT and CDR2 FQNNGV. V was pared by 5 bases and J by 7 bases, with 17 bases between. The CDR3 runs 14 residues.

The CDR3 nucleotides are TGCGCCAGCAGCCAAGACCCGAATGAAAAACTGTTTTTT. It codes for CASSQDPNEKLFF. This chain links TRBV5-1 with TRBJ1-4; D unresolved. Trimming cost V 4 bases and J 5 bases, with 9 bases left between them. Looked up from germline, CDR1 is SGHRS and CDR2 is YFSETQ. CDR3 length: 13 residues.

The chain uses TRBV7-2 and TRBJ1-2; 9 bases agree with TRBD1. Germline-derived CDR1 and CDR2 are SGHTA and FQGNSA. The CDR3 contains 13 residues. V lost 5 bases to trimming and J lost 8 bases; unmatched junction nucleotides: 6. The CDR3 nucleotides read TGTGCCAGCAGCCTACAGGGGGCGTACGGCTACACCTTC. It yields the protein CASSLQGAYGYTF.

The gene calls are TRBV2 and TRBJ2-2; 7 bases map to TRBD1. Germline CDR1 is SNHLY and CDR2 is FYNNEI. The V segment lost 3 bases and the J segment 0 bases; nucleotides outside the gene matches: 4. The CDR3 consists of 16 residues. The CDR3 sequence is CASSERGGANTGELFF. CDR3 nucleotides: TGTGCCAGCAGTGAGAGAGGGGGCGCGAACACCGGGGAGCTGTTTTTT.

V usage is TRBV21-1 and J usage is TRBJ2-6. TRBV21-1 is assigned pseudogene status. This CDR3 is built from 15 residues. Here the CDR3 reads CASSTHPGGANVLTF. In DNA, the CDR3 is TGTGCCAGCAGCACACACCCCGGCGGGGCCAACGTCCTGACTTTC.

Regarding this clone: A junction end diverges from the germline sequence, so it may reflect a read error. This chain joins TRBV2 and TRBJ2-5; TRBD2 matches at 9 bases. The germline CDR1 and CDR2 sequences are SNHLY and FYNNEI. This CDR3 is built from 15 residues. The CDR3, as DNA: TGTGCCAGCAGTGGGGACGCGGGAGGGCCGGAGACTCAGTACTTC. As protein: CASSGDAGGPETQYF.

The chain employs TRBV7-8 and TRBJ2-7, with 7 bases fitting TRBD1. V gave up 4 bases and J gave up 3 bases; unmatched junction bases: 12. CDR1 and CDR2 (germline): SGHVS, FQNEAQ. The CDR3 covers 16 residues. The CDR3, as DNA: TGTGCCAGCAGCTCCGAGATAAGACAGGGCCGCTACGAGCAGTACTTC. Its protein is CASSSEIRQGRYEQYF.

This sequence joins TRBV28 and TRBJ1-4, with 8 bases fitting TRBD1. CDR1 and CDR2 from the germline V gene are MDHEN and SYDVKM. V gave up 1 base and J gave up 4 bases; unmatched junction bases: 2. The CDR3 extends over 15 amino acids. The CDR3 here is CASSLSGGLNEKLFF. The DNA of the CDR3 is TGTGCCAGCAGTTTATCAGGGGGCCTTAATGAAAAACTGTTTTTT.

V usage is TRBV7-9 and J usage is TRBJ1-5; D unclear. Trimming took off 2 bases at V and 7 bases at J, with 9 bases between the two ends. CDR1 SEHNR and CDR2 FQNEAQ come from the germline V gene (reference sequence). The CDR3 totals 13 residues. This CDR3 is CASSLKGLQPQHF. CDR3 nucleotide sequence: TGTGCCAGCAGCTTAAAGGGATTGCAGCCCCAGCATTTT.

The CDR3 DNA follows: TGTGCCAGCAGCTTGGGACAGTATTCTGGGCCCCAGCATTTT. Translating gives CASSLGQYSGPQHF. The chain joins TRBV5-6 to TRBJ1-5, with D possibly being TRBD1 (5 bases). V gave up 0 bases and J gave up 9 bases, with 13 bases separating them. Germline CDR1 SGHDT, CDR2 YYEEEE. The CDR3 is 14 residues long.

The rearrangement joins TRBV5-4 to TRBJ2-1; 7 bases line up with TRBD2. Trimming took 2 bases from V and 11 from J; bases not matched to a gene: 7. The CDR3 runs 13 residues. The germline CDR1 and CDR2 sequences are SGHNT and YYREEE (reference sequence). CDR3: CASSLKRDDKQFF. The CDR3 nucleotides are TGTGCCAGCAGCTTAAAGCGGGACGATAAGCAGTTCTTC.

The chain joins TRBV15 to TRBJ1-2, with no clear D. Trimming took 0 bases from V and 8 from J, leaving 10 bases between them. The germline gives CDR1 LNHNV, CDR2 YYDKDF (reference sequence). The CDR3 length is 13 residues. The CDR3 coding sequence is TGTGCCACCAGCAGAGATTTACACTCGGGCTACACCTTC. As protein: CATSRDLHSGYTF.

The rearrangement joins TRBV10-3 to TRBJ2-7, with no clear D. From germline, CDR1 is ENHRY and CDR2 SYGVKD. This CDR3 is 16 amino acids long. Deletions cut 0 bases from V and 2 bases from J, with 14 bases between. The CDR3 nucleotides are TGTGCCATCAGTGAGTCGGTGGTATTGAAGGCCTACGAGCAGTACTTC. Its translation: CAISESVVLKAYEQYF.

With regard to this clone: This same CDR3 is encoded by further DNA sequences in the sample. V usage is TRBV28 and J usage is TRBJ2-7; D call uncertain. CDR1 MDHEN and CDR2 SYDVKM come from the germline V gene. V dropped 2 bases and J dropped 0 bases, with 8 bases sitting between them. The CDR3 contains 14 residues. CDR3 residues: CASSLAGSSYEQYF. The CDR3 DNA follows: TGTGCCAGCAGTTTAGCCGGGTCCTCCTACGAGCAGTACTTC.